The present T cell receptor beta chain was sequenced within a study of blood T cell repertoires in COVID-19. TCRdb keeps only in-frame clones here, not all; method: immunoSEQ multiplex PCR. The data hold tens of thousands of clones, with 85% observed a single time. This CDR3 region has 18 residues. The V segment lost 5 bases and the J segment 5 bases; nucleotides outside the gene matches: 15. The germline V gene has CDR1 SGHTA and CDR2 FQGTGA. The chain is built from TRBV7-3 and TRBJ2-1; 10 bases map to TRBD1. Specimen: peripheral blood. This receptor was identified in a man older than 75 with acute or convalescent COVID-19. The CDR3: CASSRVPLPGTGDNEQFF. As DNA, the CDR3 is TGTGCCAGCAGCCGAGTCCCCCTCCCCGGGACAGGGGACAATGAGCAGTTCTTC.